One and the same sample provided the 21 T cell receptor beta chains below, sequenced in a study of T cell changes during pregnancy in multiple sclerosis. TCRdb's table, derived via immunoSEQ multiplex PCR, lists solely in-frame clones and lacks some. The sample lists 84,000 or so clones, about 94% seen once, with 2.5% in the top ten. The specimen comprised peripheral blood, sampled in the third trimester of pregnancy. Source of these receptors: a female donor with multiple sclerosis, enrolled in a pregnancy study.

The chain couples TRBV6-1 to TRBJ1-1; D may be TRBD1 (5 bases). V gave up 1 base and J gave up 5 bases, with 17 bases separating them. CDR3 size: 16 residues. The V gene's germline CDR1 is MNHNS and CDR2 SASEGT. CDR3 sequence: CASSEVQGLFSTEAFF. The CDR3 DNA reads TGTGCCAGCAGTGAAGTTCAGGGTCTTTTCAGTACTGAAGCTTTCTTT.

This sequence joins TRBV5-8 and TRBJ1-1, with D maybe TRBD1 (5 bases). Germline CDR1 SGHTS, CDR2 YDEGEE. The CDR3 has 15 residues. V lost 0 bases and J lost 7, with 16 bases in between. The CDR3 reads CASSLDWGGVGEAFF. CDR3 nucleotide sequence: TGTGCCAGCAGCTTGGATTGGGGGGGAGTTGGTGAAGCTTTCTTT.

This rearrangement joins TRBV11-2 to TRBJ1-1; D uncertain. The germline V gene has CDR1 SGHAT and CDR2 FQNNGV. This CDR3 has 12 residues. Trimming stripped 1 base from V and 6 bases from J, with 6 bases between. The CDR3 protein is CASSLVISEAFF. The CDR3 DNA reads as TGTGCCAGCAGCTTAGTTATCTCTGAAGCTTTCTTT.

The rearrangement links TRBV21-1 to TRBJ1-4. TRBV21-1 corresponds to a pseudogene. The CDR3 extends over 17 amino acids. As DNA, the CDR3 is TGTGCCAGCAGCAATCGTACGGGGGGTCATGTTAATGAAAAACTGTTTTTT. Translation: CASSNRTGGHVNEKLFF.

CDR3 loop: CASSLQGNEQYF. The CDR3, as DNA: TGCGCCAGCAGCTTGCAGGGCAACGAGCAGTACTTC. The chain is built from TRBV5-1 and TRBJ2-7; D may be TRBD1 (5 bases). CDR3 length equals 12 residues. Trimming removed 1 base at V and 5 bases at J, with 7 bases between. Germline V gene lookup returns CDR1 SGHRS and CDR2 YFSETQ.

This chain uses TRBV11-2 with TRBJ1-2, with 8 bases that match TRBD1. The germline V gene encodes CDR1 SGHAT and CDR2 FQNNGV. This CDR3 is 13 amino acids long. The trim removed 3 bases at V and 8 bases at J, leaving 5 bases unmatched. Here the CDR3 reads CASSLSGGGGYTF. The CDR3 DNA sequence: TGTGCCAGCAGCTTGTCAGGGGGCGGGGGCTACACCTTC. Based on the CDR3 plus reference TRBV11-2 and TRBJ1-2, the full variable domain is EAGVAQSPRYKIIEKRQSVAFWCNPISGHATLYWYQQILGQGPKLLIQFQNNGVVDDSQLPKDRFSAERLKGVDSTLKIQPAKLEDSAVYLCASSLSGGGGYTFGSGTRLTVV.

The chain is built from TRBV7-9 and TRBJ1-1, with 9 bases lining up with TRBD1. Germline V gene lookup returns CDR1 SEHNR and CDR2 FQNEAQ (reference sequence). V was pared by 3 bases and J by 1 base, with 6 bases of the junction left unmatched. The CDR3 covers 16 residues. In DNA form, the CDR3 reads TGTGCCAGCAGCTTCTCCGGGACAGGGCCGAACACTGAAGCTTTCTTT. Its translation is CASSFSGTGPNTEAFF.

This chain links TRBV2 with TRBJ2-1; D call uncertain. This CDR3 spans 13 amino acids. CDR1 is SNHLY, CDR2 FYNNEI, per germline. With 6 bases removed from V and 13 bases from J, the gap between germline ends came to 19 bases. The CDR3 here is CASSDALAVHQFF. CDR3 coding DNA: TGTGCCAGCAGCGACGCGTTGGCGGTGCATCAGTTCTTC.

This chain joins TRBV7-9 and TRBJ2-7, with a weak D call TRBD2 (5 bases). Trimming left V 5 bases short and J 5 bases short, with 16 bases between. The CDR3 totals 14 residues. Germline CDR1 SEHNR, CDR2 FQNEAQ (reference sequence). This CDR3 reads CASSPGNQPHEQYF. In DNA form, the CDR3 reads TGTGCCAGCAGCCCCGGGAACCAGCCCCACGAGCAGTACTTC.

CDR3 DNA sequence: TGTGCCAGCAGTTACTCCCACAGCCCTTCGAACACTGAAGCTTTCTTT. Its translation: CASSYSHSPSNTEAFF. The rearrangement joins TRBV6-5 to TRBJ1-1; D unresolved. V gave up 0 bases and J gave up 1 base, with 12 bases separating them. Germline CDR1 is MNHEY and CDR2 is SVGAGI. This CDR3 has 16 amino acids.

This rearrangement joins TRBV11-2 to TRBJ1-3, with no clear D. From germline, CDR1 is SGHAT and CDR2 FQNNGV. This CDR3 comprises 14 residues. V was cut by 3 bases and J by 2 bases, with 8 bases left in between. The CDR3 loop reads CASSFVNTGNTIYF. Here the CDR3 DNA reads TGTGCCAGCAGCTTCGTTAACACTGGAAACACCATATATTTT.

This clone appeared a few times. The chain uses TRBV21-1 and TRBJ1-3; the table's D call of TRBD1 was not tested on the DNA. TRBV21-1 has pseudogene status. The CDR3 sequence is 14 residues long. CDR3 amino acids: CASSKFISGNTIYF. Here the CDR3 DNA reads TGTGCCAGCAGCAAATTCATTTCTGGAAACACCATATATTTT.

V usage is TRBV27 and J usage is TRBJ1-2, with D unresolved. The V end lost 8 bases, the J end lost 2 bases, and 12 bases lay between the germline ends. The germline CDR1 and CDR2 sequences are MNHEY and SMNVEV (reference sequence). The CDR3 is 13 amino acids. The CDR3: CASSQLGNYGYTF. The CDR3 DNA reads TGTGCCAGCTCGCAGTTGGGCAACTATGGCTACACCTTC.

The V call is TRBV5-1, the J call TRBJ2-5, with 8 bases aligning to TRBD2. The germline CDR1 and CDR2 sequences are SGHRS and YFSETQ. CDR3 size: 16 residues. Trimming took 1 base from V and 3 from J; bases not matched to a gene: 8. In nucleotides, the CDR3 is TGCGCCAGCAGCTTGTCTGGCGGGGGGACGAAAGAGACCCAGTACTTC. Translation: CASSLSGGGTKETQYF.

V usage is TRBV15 and J usage is TRBJ2-1; 11 bases line up with TRBD2. Germline V gene lookup returns CDR1 LNHNV and CDR2 YYDKDF (reference sequence). The ends lost 3 bases at V and 7 bases at J; junction bases unmatched: 8. CDR3 length: 16 residues. The chain's CDR3 is CATSRGTSGGLNEQFF. The DNA for the CDR3 is TGTGCCACCAGCAGGGGAACTAGCGGGGGACTTAATGAGCAGTTCTTC.

This sequence joins TRBV11-2 and TRBJ2-1; 9 bases map to TRBD2. Germline V gene data show CDR1 as SGHAT and CDR2 as FQNNGV. Trimming at V came to 3 bases and at J to 8 bases, leaving 8 bases not matched to a gene. CDR3 length equals 15 residues. The CDR3 coding sequence is TGTGCCAGCAGCTTGGGGACTAGCAAGTTAGATGAGCAGTTCTTC. As protein: CASSLGTSKLDEQFF.

This chain uses TRBV6-5 with TRBJ2-1, with D tentatively TRBD1 (6 bases). The V gene's germline CDR1 is MNHEY and CDR2 SVGAGI. This CDR3 has 16 residues. V was cut by 0 bases and J by 4 bases, with 13 bases left in between. CDR3 nucleotide sequence: TGTGCCAGCAGTTACTCTAAGAGGGGGAATTACAATGAGCAGTTCTTC. Translating gives CASSYSKRGNYNEQFF.

The genes are TRBV11-2 and TRBJ1-5; unclear D gene. Germline-derived CDR1 and CDR2 are SGHAT and FQNNGV. The CDR3 totals 16 residues. The V end was cut by 1 base, the J end by 2 bases, with 12 bases between. CDR3 sequence reads: CASSLGGSSGNQPQHF. The CDR3 bases are TGTGCCAGCAGCTTAGGCGGTAGCAGTGGCAATCAGCCCCAGCATTTT.

The chain recombines TRBV13 with TRBJ2-7; TRBD1 matches at 9 bases. Germline CDR1 PRHDT, CDR2 FYEKMQ (reference sequence). The CDR3 is 15 residues long. J gave up 4 bases and V 4 bases, and 8 bases lay outside the gene matches. The CDR3 DNA reads TGTGCCAGCAGCTCCGGGACAGGGAGAGGGTACGAGCAGTACTTC. Translated: CASSSGTGRGYEQYF. The full variable domain, in which reference TRBV13 and TRBJ2-7 provide the parts outside the CDR3, is AAGVIQSPRHLIKEKRETATLKCYPIPRHDTVYWYQQGPGQDPQFLISFYEKMQSDKGSIPDRFSAQQFSDYHSELNMSSLELGDSALYFCASSSGTGRGYEQYFGPGTRLTVT.

The rearrangement uses TRBV6-4 and TRBJ2-1, with 13 positions matching TRBD2. The CDR3 covers 17 residues. Looked up from germline, CDR1 is MRHNA and CDR2 is SNTAGT. J lost 2 bases, V lost 8 bases, and 9 bases had no gene match. CDR3 coding DNA: TGTGCCAGCCCCGGGACTAGCGGGGTCCCAACCTACAATGAGCAGTTCTTC. Its translation: CASPGTSGVPTYNEQFF.

V usage is TRBV6-1 and J usage is TRBJ1-2; possible D gene TRBD1, 5 bases. CDR1 MNHNS and CDR2 SASEGT come from the germline V gene. Trimming shortened V by 0 bases and J by 10 bases, and 12 bases separated the two germline ends. The CDR3 contains 13 residues. CDR3 amino acids: CASSEAPSRDYTF. Here the CDR3 DNA reads TGTGCCAGCAGTGAAGCGCCTTCCAGGGACTACACCTTC.